This T cell receptor (beta chain) was sequenced during a study of T cell responses to AZD1222 COVID-19 vaccine. Libraries were prepared by immunoSEQ multiplex PCR; TCRdb keeps only in-frame clonotypes and omits some of them. The sample includes approximately 200,000 clones, approximately 91% of them seen just once. Remarks on this clone: Its specificity is not known.

General study results and limits: A mostly white British donor set with more females was recruited, and clonal diversity was possibly underestimated.

The CDR3 totals 15 residues. The germline CDR1 and CDR2 sequences are MNHEY and SMNVEV (reference sequence). V dropped 7 bases and J dropped 7; count of bases not matched to a gene: 13. The sequence was obtained from an adult who received the AZD1222 COVID-19 vaccine. V gene TRBV27 combines with J gene TRBJ2-1; TRBD1 agrees at 7 bases. The sequencing here drew on peripheral blood, taken 28 days after the second AZD1222 dose. The CDR3 reads CASNDDREGENEQFF. In DNA, the CDR3 is TGTGCCAGCAACGACGACAGGGAAGGGGAAAATGAGCAGTTCTTC.